The following is a T cell receptor (beta chain) sequence with its context. Its target is unknown. The data stem from a study of cytomegalovirus exposure and HLA in healthy donors. General study points: In an earlier analysis, most TCR beta V segments were productive about 87% or about 30% of the time. CMV serostatus stood as the only immune exposure information on hand. Analysis performed later found roughly 18,000 TCR beta sequences associated with HLA alleles at 0.05 false discovery rate.

In the PCR, 60 Vbeta and 13 Jbeta primers were used. Original processing notes: A later analysis counted 80 million or so unique TCR beta chains, some 11 million shared. The repertoire was sequenced with immunoSEQ multiplex PCR; TCRdb's copy has only in-frame clones and lacks some. The D gene and trimming were derived from the DNA, and the V and J assignments and clone size from that table. The sample lists around 300,000 clones; roughly 70% were seen once. Sequencing was performed on PBMCs. The clonotype was recovered from a female donor in good health and CMV-seronegative.

CDR3 nucleotides: TGCGCCAGCAGTGCCGGGACTAGCGTAGGGGAGACCCAGTACTTC. Translated: CASSAGTSVGETQYF. V gene TRBV10-1 combines with J gene TRBJ2-5, with TRBD2 matching over 10 bases. Per the germline V gene, CDR1 is WNHNN and CDR2 is SYGVQD (reference sequence). The junction had 7 bases not matched to a gene; V was cut back by 4 bases and J by 5 bases. The CDR3 is 15 residues long.